These 10 T cell receptor beta chains were all obtained from the same sample, sequenced in a study of blood T cell repertoires in COVID-19. Produced via immunoSEQ multiplex PCR; TCRdb's table is partial and in-frame only. The sample includes about 150,000 clones, 65% to 85% of them seen just once. Sequencing was performed on peripheral blood. These receptors were taken from a woman aged 45-65 years with acute or convalescent COVID-19.

The chain uses TRBV3-1 (or the pseudogene TRBV3-2) and TRBJ1-4; TRBD1 is a possible D gene (6 bases). Germline-derived CDR1 and CDR2 are LGHDT and YNNKEL (reference sequence). This CDR3 is built from 14 residues. V gave up 6 bases and J gave up 4 bases, with 12 bases separating them. The CDR3 coding sequence is TGTGCCAGCAGGCTACAGGGATATAATGAAAAACTGTTTTTT. It codes for CASRLQGYNEKLFF.

The CDR3 nucleotides read TGTGCCAGCAGTGTACAGGGGATCAATGAGCAGTTCTTC. Translated: CASSVQGINEQFF. The chain carries TRBV25-1 and TRBJ2-1; 7 bases are shared with TRBD1. Trimming at V came to 4 bases and at J to 6 bases, leaving 3 bases not matched to a gene. CDR3 length equals 13 residues. The germline gives CDR1 MGHDK, CDR2 SYGVNS.

This rearrangement joins TRBV5-1 to TRBJ1-1, with D perhaps matching TRBD1 (5 bases). Looked up from germline, CDR1 is SGHRS and CDR2 is YFSETQ. The germline V and J ends were trimmed by 0 bases and 2 bases, with 14 bases remaining between them. CDR3 length equals 16 residues. The CDR3 DNA is TGCGCCAGCAGCTTGGCCGGGACTACGAGAAACACTGAAGCTTTCTTT. It encodes CASSLAGTTRNTEAFF.

The chain links TRBV7-9 to TRBJ2-1, with TRBD1 identical over 7 bases. The CDR3 spans 15 residues. Trimming at V came to 2 bases and at J to 7 bases, leaving 8 bases not matched to a gene. The germline V gene has CDR1 SEHNR and CDR2 FQNEAQ (reference sequence). The CDR3 coding sequence is TGTGCCAGCAGCTTACATTCGGGCAGGGGGAATGAGCAGTTCTTC. This encodes CASSLHSGRGNEQFF.

This rearrangement joins TRBV7-6 to TRBJ2-1, with a tentative D call TRBD2 (5 bases). Trimming took off 6 bases at V and 2 bases at J, with 14 bases between the two ends. The CDR3 sequence is 15 residues long. Germline CDR1 and CDR2: SGHVS and FNYEAQ. The DNA for the CDR3 is TGTGCCAGCAGTTCCGGCGAGGGAACCTACAATGAGCAGTTCTTC. This codes for CASSSGEGTYNEQFF.

The chain joins TRBV2 to TRBJ1-5; maybe TRBD1 (5 bases). Trimming pared 9 bases from V and 6 bases from J, leaving 21 bases between. Germline lookup yields CDR1 SNHLY and CDR2 FYNNEI. The CDR3 contains 15 residues. Here the CDR3 DNA reads TGTGCCAGTAATCGTGAGCCGACGGGGGGTCAGCCCCAGCATTTT. Its protein product is CASNREPTGGQPQHF.

The chain combines TRBV27 with TRBJ1-1; D call uncertain. The germline V and J ends were trimmed by 4 bases and 0 bases, with 9 bases remaining between them. CDR1 MNHEY and CDR2 SMNVEV come from the germline V gene (reference sequence). The CDR3 runs 14 residues. CDR3 region: CASSSPPLNTEAFF. The CDR3 coding sequence is TGTGCCAGCAGTTCCCCTCCCTTGAACACTGAAGCTTTCTTT.

The rearrangement uses TRBV12-3 or TRBV12-4 and TRBJ2-3; D remains ambiguous. Trimming took off 3 bases at V and 6 bases at J, with 10 bases between the two ends. The length of the CDR3 is 13 residues. CDR3 loop: CASSFRSLDTQYF. The CDR3 DNA follows: TGTGCCAGCAGTTTTCGGTCACTGGATACGCAGTATTTT.

CDR3: CASSVFGQASNEKLFF. Here the CDR3 DNA reads TGTGCCAGTAGTGTCTTCGGACAGGCCTCTAATGAAAAACTGTTTTTT. The chain combines TRBV19 with TRBJ1-4; 7 bases fit TRBD1. Per the germline V gene, CDR1 is LNHDA and CDR2 is SQIVND (reference sequence). This CDR3 is built from 16 residues. The V and J ends lost 5 bases and 3 bases, in that order; junction bases with no gene match: 9.

This chain connects TRBV28 to TRBJ1-2; no clear D gene. Germline V gives CDR1 MDHEN, CDR2 SYDVKM. CDR3 length equals 14 residues. The ends were cut back, 2 bases at V and 4 bases at J, with 11 bases in the middle. The CDR3 region is CASSLSADPYGYTF. CDR3 nucleotide sequence: TGTGCCAGCAGTTTAAGCGCGGATCCCTATGGCTACACCTTC.